Each of the 4 T cell receptor beta chains below was sequenced from the same sample in a study of T cells in Graves' hyperthyroidism and ophthalmopathy. Template material for amplifying TCR beta CDR3 regions consisted of RNA transcripts. A set of HTBI primers served as the primers for a first-round RT-PCR of the TCR CDR3. TCRdb passed the multiplex PCR reads through MiXCR, listing each CDR3 protein once. The sample lists about 420,000 distinct CDR3 sequences, approximately 14% occurring once. Sequences were obtained from blood. The origin of the receptors is a young woman with Graves' hyperthyroidism.

In its sample, this clonotype was seen many times. This chain links TRBV12-3 or TRBV12-4 with TRBJ1-2; possibly TRBD1 for D (6 bases). V was shortened by 6 bases and J by 8 bases, with 25 bases between the two germline ends. This CDR3 is built from 16 residues. The CDR3 region is CASSPGRYRALCGYTF. As DNA, the CDR3 is TGTGCCAGCAGCCCTGGTAGATACAGGGCCCTGTGCGGCTACACCTTC.

A few counts support this clonotype. The V and J genes are TRBV6-1 and TRBJ2-4; 10 positions match TRBD2. The CDR3 contains 15 residues. Per the germline V gene, CDR1 is MNHNS and CDR2 is SASEGT. J was trimmed by 8 bases and V by 2 bases; bases with no gene match: 6. Written as DNA, the CDR3 is TGTGCCAGCAGTGAAAGGGCTAGCGGGAGTTACATTCAGTACTTC. Translating gives CASSERASGSYIQYF.

Ten or more counts support this clonotype. V and J are TRBV28 and TRBJ2-5; TRBD1 might be the D (6 bases). Germline assignment: CDR1 MDHEN and CDR2 SYDVKM. The ends were cut back, 7 bases at V and 0 bases at J, with 18 bases in the middle. The CDR3 has 16 residues. The chain's CDR3 is CASITTTGYYQETQYF. CDR3 in DNA: TGTGCCAGCATTACGACGACAGGATACTACCAAGAGACCCAGTACTTC.

This clonotype was seen repeatedly, ten times or more. The chain carries TRBV5-5 and TRBJ2-7; 8 bases map to TRBD1. V was clipped by 4 bases and J by 6 bases; unmatched bases: 6. The CDR3 runs 13 residues. Germline CDR1 reads SGHKS; CDR2 reads YYEKEE (reference sequence). Written as DNA, the CDR3 is TGTGCCAGCAGCCCCGGACAGGGCCGCGAGCAGTACTTC. Translating it yields CASSPGQGREQYF.